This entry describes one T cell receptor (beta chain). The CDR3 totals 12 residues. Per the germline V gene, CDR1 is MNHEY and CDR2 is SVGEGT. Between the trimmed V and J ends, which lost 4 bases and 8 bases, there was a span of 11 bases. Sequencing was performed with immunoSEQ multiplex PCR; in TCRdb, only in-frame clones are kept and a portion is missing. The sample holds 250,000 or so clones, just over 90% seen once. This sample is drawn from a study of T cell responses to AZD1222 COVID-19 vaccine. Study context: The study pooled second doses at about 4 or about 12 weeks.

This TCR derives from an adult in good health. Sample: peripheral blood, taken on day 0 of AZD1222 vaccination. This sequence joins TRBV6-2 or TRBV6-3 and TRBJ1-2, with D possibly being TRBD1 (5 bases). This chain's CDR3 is CASSSRVLGYTF. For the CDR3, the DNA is TGTGCCAGCAGTTCCAGGGTCCTAGGCTACACCTTC.